Below, one T cell receptor (beta chain) is given with its context. Only a few counts were recorded for this clonotype. The specificity of this receptor is unknown. No much larger clonotype is one base removed from it; base qualities were not supplied. This record belongs to a study of post-analysis software for immune sequencing data (dated by TCRdb to the mid-2010s). For the study in its entirety: Relapsing-remitting, secondary progressive and progressive-relapsing multiple sclerosis were recorded as disease courses, and subtype annotation was lacking for some patients. A subset of samples was prepared in parallel using single-end sample barcoding, then pooled and co-amplified after Illumina adapter ligation. The multiple sclerosis patient repertoires were compared with some twelve previously published healthy control repertoires from donors aged about 6 to 25 years. General study outcomes and caveats: Compared with controls, multiple sclerosis patients had significantly lower normalized Chao1 diversity, a finding suggesting substantial peripheral T-cell clonal expansion. The multiple sclerosis patient group was slightly younger than the control group. Patients showed significantly higher frequencies than controls for roughly five TRBV segments, among them TRBV5-6, TRBV5-1 and TRBV20-1. Strong co-clustering of samples prepared in the same batch was shown by direct clustering with F measure, prompting a batch-effect correction.

To demonstrate the VDJtools post-analysis software, TCR beta repertoires were profiled from the peripheral blood of about 13 young patients with multiple sclerosis. Multiple sclerosis patients were children and adolescents aged about 6 to 15 years. V was cut back by 0 bases and J by 8 bases, leaving a gap of 13 bases between them. CDR3 length: 14 amino acids, cysteine to phenylalanine. Here the CDR3 DNA is all that survives: 42 bases in frame from base 1. Libraries came from PCR. The reads were generated on an Illumina HiSeq 2500. To reduce PCR and sequencing biases, unique molecular identifiers were built into the TCR beta cDNA libraries. Some 500,000 cDNA molecules were obtained for every 1 to 10 million input T cells, so each molecule roughly corresponded to one T cell. The patient libraries were prepared and sequenced using the same protocol as the earlier healthy control dataset. Within a given batch, samples were prepared together, multiplexed and sequenced on the same HiSeq lane. Turning to the authors' computational methods: Raw barcoded reads were processed with MIGEC, and single-read molecular identifier groups were discarded before consensus assembly and CDR3 extraction. VDJtools was used for post-analysis of the clonotype tables, and diversity was normalized by down-sampling every dataset to the size of the smallest sample. Repertoire overlap clustering matched CDR3 amino acid but not nucleotide sequences to correct batch-related cross-sample contamination. The public reads were run again by TCRdb, first through fastp at Q25 and then through MiXCR, and only productive beta chains were kept. CDR3 protein sequences are deduplicated, and each keeps its most common genes and DNA. TCRdb, rather than the study authors, made the V and J calls. This sample holds around 500,000 distinct CDR3 sequences; roughly 34% were observed only once. The top ten clones comprise 4.5% to 7.5% of the sample.

This TCR was recovered from a girl under 18 with multiple sclerosis. The rearrangement combines TRBV12-3 or TRBV12-4 with TRBJ1-2, and possibly TRBD1, on 5 matching bases. Input material: blood. CDR3 protein: CASSLASQGGGYTF. The DNA is as follows: TGTGCCAGCAGTTTAGCAAGCCAGGGAGGCGGCTACACCTTC.